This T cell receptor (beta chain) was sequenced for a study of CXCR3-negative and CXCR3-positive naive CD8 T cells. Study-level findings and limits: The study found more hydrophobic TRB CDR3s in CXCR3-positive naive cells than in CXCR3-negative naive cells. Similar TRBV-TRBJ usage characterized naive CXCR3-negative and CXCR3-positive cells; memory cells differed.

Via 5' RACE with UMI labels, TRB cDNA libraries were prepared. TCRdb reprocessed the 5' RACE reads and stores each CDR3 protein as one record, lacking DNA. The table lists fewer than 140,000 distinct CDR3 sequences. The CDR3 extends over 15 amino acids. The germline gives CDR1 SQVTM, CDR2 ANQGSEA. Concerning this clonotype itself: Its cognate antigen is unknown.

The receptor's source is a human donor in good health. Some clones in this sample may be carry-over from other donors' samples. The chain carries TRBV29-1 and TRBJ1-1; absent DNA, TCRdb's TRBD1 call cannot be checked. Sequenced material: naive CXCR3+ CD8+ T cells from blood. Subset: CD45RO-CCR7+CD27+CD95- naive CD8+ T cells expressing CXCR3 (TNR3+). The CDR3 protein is CSGHGGWGVYAEAFF.